A single sample is the source of the 8 T cell receptor beta chains below, sequenced in a study of cytomegalovirus exposure and HLA in healthy donors. The primer mix had 60 Vbeta and 13 Jbeta primers. Data came from immunoSEQ multiplex PCR; TCRdb stores just in-frame clones and leaves some out. This sample has 160,000 or so clones, with about four fifths found just once. The specimen sequenced was PBMCs. The source is a woman aged 45 to 65 in good health and CMV-seronegative.

V gene TRBV27 combines with J gene TRBJ2-7, with TRBD1 matching 7 bases. This CDR3 spans 14 amino acids. Looked up from germline, CDR1 is MNHEY and CDR2 is SMNVEV (reference sequence). V was pared by 5 bases and J by 5 bases, with 9 bases of the junction left unmatched. CDR3: CASSPRQGWDEQYF. As DNA, the CDR3 is TGTGCCAGCAGTCCCAGACAGGGTTGGGACGAGCAGTACTTC.

J is TRBJ1-2 and V is TRBV2; 9 bases line up with TRBD1. V was clipped by 4 bases and J by 5 bases; unmatched bases: 17. The CDR3 is 18 residues long. Germline V gene data show CDR1 as SNHLY and CDR2 as FYNNEI. CDR3 region: CASSAEVALQGAGYGYTF. The DNA of the CDR3 is TGTGCCAGCAGTGCAGAAGTCGCCCTACAGGGGGCCGGGTATGGCTACACCTTC. Full variable domain (remainder filled in from reference TRBV2 and TRBJ1-2): EPEVTQTPSHQVTQMGQEVILRCVPISNHLYFYWYRQILGQKVEFLVSFYNNEISEKSEIFDDQFSVERPDGSNFTLKIRSTKLEDSAMYFCASSAEVALQGAGYGYTFGSGTRLTVV.

This clone appeared once. The DNA for the CDR3 is TGTGCCACCAGCAGAAAAGGGACAGAGAATCAGCCCCAGCATTTT. Translation gives CATSRKGTENQPQHF. The chain is built from TRBV15 and TRBJ1-5; 7 nucleotides agree with TRBD1. The CDR3 runs to 15 residues. V dropped 2 bases and J dropped 4; count of bases not matched to a gene: 5. Germline CDR1 reads LNHNV; CDR2 reads YYDKDF (reference sequence).

The J gene is TRBJ2-7, the V gene TRBV21-1; the table's TRBD2 call for D was not verified on the DNA. TRBV21-1 is described as a pseudogene. There are 16 residues in the CDR3. CDR3 sequence (DNA): TGTGCCAGCAGCAAATTTACTCCCCGGAGGTGGTACGAGCAGTACTTC. It translates to CASSKFTPRRWYEQYF.

CDR3 sequence: CASWDRGWQYF. CDR3 coding DNA: TGTGCCAGCTGGGACAGGGGATGGCAGTACTTC. The chain employs TRBV6-1 and TRBJ2-7, with TRBD1 matching over 10 bases. Germline lookup yields CDR1 MNHNS and CDR2 SASEGT. This CDR3 region has 11 residues. The V and J ends lost 8 bases and 9 bases, in that order; junction bases with no gene match: 4.

V gene TRBV7-8 combines with J gene TRBJ2-5, with TRBD2 matching 11 bases. The DNA matches TRBJ2-7 better at its end, which makes the J call doubtful. Germline loops: CDR1 SGHVS, CDR2 FQNEAQ. This CDR3 has 15 amino acids. The CDR3 nucleotides are TGTGCCAGCAGCATAACTAGCGGGAGTTCCTACGAGCAGTACTTC. This sequence encodes CASSITSGSSYEQYF.

This chain joins TRBV5-5 and TRBJ2-7; the match to TRBD1 covers 10 bases. Germline CDR1 and CDR2: SGHKS and YYEKEE (reference sequence). The CDR3 loop spans 15 amino acids. V shed 4 bases, J shed 3 bases, and the junction held 7 bases outside the gene matches. In DNA form, the CDR3 reads TGTGCCAGCAGCGCTTTAGGACAGGGGGTCTACGAGCAGTACTTC. Protein: CASSALGQGVYEQYF.

The rearrangement uses TRBV4-3 and TRBJ2-3, with 9 bases aligning to TRBD2. Trimming cost V 2 bases and J 2 bases; bases outside gene matches: 5. CDR1 and CDR2 (germline): LGHNA, YSLEER. The CDR3 has 16 amino acids. The CDR3 bases are TGCGCCAGCAGCCAAAATAGCGGGGGAGCCACAGATACGCAGTATTTT. Protein product: CASSQNSGGATDTQYF.